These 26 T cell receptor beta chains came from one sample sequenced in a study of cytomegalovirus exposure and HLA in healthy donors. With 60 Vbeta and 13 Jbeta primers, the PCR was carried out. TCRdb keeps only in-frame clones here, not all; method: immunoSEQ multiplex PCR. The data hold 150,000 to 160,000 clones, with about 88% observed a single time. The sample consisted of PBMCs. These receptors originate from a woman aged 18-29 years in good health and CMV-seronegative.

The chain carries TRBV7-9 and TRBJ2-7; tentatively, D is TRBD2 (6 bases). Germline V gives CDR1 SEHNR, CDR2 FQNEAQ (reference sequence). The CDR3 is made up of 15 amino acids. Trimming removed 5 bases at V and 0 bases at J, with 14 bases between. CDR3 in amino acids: CASSRDGGISYEQYF. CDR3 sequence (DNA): TGTGCCAGCAGCCGGGACGGGGGAATCTCCTACGAGCAGTACTTC.

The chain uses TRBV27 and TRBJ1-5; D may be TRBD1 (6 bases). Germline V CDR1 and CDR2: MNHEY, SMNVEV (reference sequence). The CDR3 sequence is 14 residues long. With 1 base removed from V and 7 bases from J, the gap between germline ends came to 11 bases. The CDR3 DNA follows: TGTGCCAGCAGTTTATTGGGGGGGGCCCAGCCCCAGCATTTT. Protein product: CASSLLGGAQPQHF.

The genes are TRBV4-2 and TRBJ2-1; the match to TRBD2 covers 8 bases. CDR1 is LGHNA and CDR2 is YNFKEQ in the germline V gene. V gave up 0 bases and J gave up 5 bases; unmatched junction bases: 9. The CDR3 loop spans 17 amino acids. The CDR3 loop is CASSQDRASGRDNEQFF. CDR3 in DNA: TGTGCCAGCAGCCAAGATAGGGCTAGCGGGCGAGACAATGAGCAGTTCTTC.

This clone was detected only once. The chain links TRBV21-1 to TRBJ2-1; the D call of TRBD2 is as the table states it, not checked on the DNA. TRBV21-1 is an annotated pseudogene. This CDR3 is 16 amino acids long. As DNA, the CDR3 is TGTGCCAGCAGCACAGGACGGAGGGACTCCTACAATGAGCAGTTCTTC. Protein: CASSTGRRDSYNEQFF.

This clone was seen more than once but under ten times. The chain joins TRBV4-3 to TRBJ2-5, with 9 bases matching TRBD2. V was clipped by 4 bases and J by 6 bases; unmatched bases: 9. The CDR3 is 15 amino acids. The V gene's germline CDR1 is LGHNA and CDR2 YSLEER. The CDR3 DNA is TGCGCCAGCAGCCGAGAGCGGGGGGCCAGGCAGACCCAGTACTTC. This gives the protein CASSRERGARQTQYF.

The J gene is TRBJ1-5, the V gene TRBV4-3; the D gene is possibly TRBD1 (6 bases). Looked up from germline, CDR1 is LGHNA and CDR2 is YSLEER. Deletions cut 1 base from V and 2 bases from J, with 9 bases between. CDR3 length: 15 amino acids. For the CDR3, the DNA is TGCGCCAGCAGCCAAGGGCCAGGGGGCAATCAGCCCCAGCATTTT. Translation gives CASSQGPGGNQPQHF.

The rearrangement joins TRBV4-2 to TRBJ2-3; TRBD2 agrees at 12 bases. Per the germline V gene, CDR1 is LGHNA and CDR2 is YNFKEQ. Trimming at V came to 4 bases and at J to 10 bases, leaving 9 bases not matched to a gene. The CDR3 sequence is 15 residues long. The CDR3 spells CASSPSSGGELAQYF. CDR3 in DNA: TGTGCCAGCAGCCCCTCTAGCGGGGGGGAACTTGCGCAGTATTTT.

This chain's CDR3 is CASSRGFKEKLFF. Here the CDR3 DNA reads TGTGCCAGCAGTAGGGGGTTCAAGGAAAAACTGTTTTTT. This chain connects TRBV7-9 to TRBJ1-4; weak D call: TRBD1 (6 bases). The V end was cut by 6 bases, the J end by 8 bases, with 13 bases between. The CDR3 sequence is 13 residues long. The germline CDR1 and CDR2 sequences are SEHNR and FQNEAQ (reference sequence).

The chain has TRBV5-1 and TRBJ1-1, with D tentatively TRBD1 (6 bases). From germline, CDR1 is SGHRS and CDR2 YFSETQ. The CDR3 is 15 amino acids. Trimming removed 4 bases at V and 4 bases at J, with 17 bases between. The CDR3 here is CASSTPRGGPTEAFF. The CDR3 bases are TGCGCCAGCAGCACCCCTCGAGGGGGACCCACTGAAGCTTTCTTT.

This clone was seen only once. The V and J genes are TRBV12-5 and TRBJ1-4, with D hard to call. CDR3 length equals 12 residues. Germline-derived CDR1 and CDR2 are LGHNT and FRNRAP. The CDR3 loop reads CAMARQPEKLFF. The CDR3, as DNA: TGTGCCATGGCCAGGCAGCCCGAAAAACTGTTTTTT.

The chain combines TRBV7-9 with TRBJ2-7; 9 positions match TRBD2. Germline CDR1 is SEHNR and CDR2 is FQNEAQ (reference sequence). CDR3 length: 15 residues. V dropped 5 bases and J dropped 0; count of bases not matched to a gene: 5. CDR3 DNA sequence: TGTGCCAGCAGCCCCGGACTAGCGCTCTCCTACGAGCAGTACTTC. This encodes CASSPGLALSYEQYF.

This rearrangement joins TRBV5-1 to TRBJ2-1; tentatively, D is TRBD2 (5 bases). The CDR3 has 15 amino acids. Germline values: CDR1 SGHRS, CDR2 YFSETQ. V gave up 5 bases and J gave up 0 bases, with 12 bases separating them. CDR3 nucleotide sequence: TGCGCCAGCAGTCCCTCCCGGGGCTCCTACAATGAGCAGTTCTTC. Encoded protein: CASSPSRGSYNEQFF.

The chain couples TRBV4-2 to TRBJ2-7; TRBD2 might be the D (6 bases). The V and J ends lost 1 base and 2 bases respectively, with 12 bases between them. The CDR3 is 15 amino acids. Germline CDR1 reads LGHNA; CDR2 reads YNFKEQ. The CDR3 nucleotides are TGTGCCAGCAGCCAAGGGGACTCTAATACCTACGAGCAGTACTTC. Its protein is CASSQGDSNTYEQYF.

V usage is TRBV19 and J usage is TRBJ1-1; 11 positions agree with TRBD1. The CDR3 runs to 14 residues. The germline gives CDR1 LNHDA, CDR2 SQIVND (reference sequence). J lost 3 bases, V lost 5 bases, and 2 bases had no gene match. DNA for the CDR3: TGTGCCAGTAGTTGGGACAGGGGGGACACTGAAGCTTTCTTT. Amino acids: CASSWDRGDTEAFF.

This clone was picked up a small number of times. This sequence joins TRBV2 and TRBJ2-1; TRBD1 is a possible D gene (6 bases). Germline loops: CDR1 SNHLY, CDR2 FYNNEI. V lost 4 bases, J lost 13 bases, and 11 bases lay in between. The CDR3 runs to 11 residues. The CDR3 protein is CASSGEQGQFF. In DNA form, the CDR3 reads TGTGCCAGCAGTGGAGAACAGGGTCAGTTCTTC.

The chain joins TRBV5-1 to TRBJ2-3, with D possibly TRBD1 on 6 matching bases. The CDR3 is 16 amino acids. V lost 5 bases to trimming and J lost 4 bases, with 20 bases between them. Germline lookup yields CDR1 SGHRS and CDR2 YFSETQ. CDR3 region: CASRGHKKVGPDTQYF. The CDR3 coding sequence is TGCGCCAGCAGGGGACACAAAAAAGTCGGGCCAGATACGCAGTATTTT. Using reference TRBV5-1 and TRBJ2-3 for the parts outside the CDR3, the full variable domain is KAGVTQTPRYLIKTRGQQVTLSCSPISGHRSVSWYQQTPGQGLQFLFEYFSETQRNKGNFPGRFSGRQFSNSRSEMNVSTLELGDSALYLCASRGHKKVGPDTQYFGPGTRLTVL.

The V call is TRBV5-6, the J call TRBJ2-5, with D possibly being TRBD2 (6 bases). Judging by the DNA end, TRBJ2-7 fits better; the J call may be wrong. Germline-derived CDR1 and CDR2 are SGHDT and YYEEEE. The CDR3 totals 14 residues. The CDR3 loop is CASSLTGVSYEQYF. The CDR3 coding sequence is TGTGCCAGCAGCTTGACGGGAGTCTCCTACGAGCAGTACTTC.

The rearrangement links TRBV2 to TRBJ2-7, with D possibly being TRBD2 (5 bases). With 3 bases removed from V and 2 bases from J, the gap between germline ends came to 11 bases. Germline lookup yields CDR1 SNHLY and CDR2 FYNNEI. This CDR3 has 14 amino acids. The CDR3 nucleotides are TGTGCCAGCAGTGATTTGAGGGATCCCTACGAGCAGTACTTC. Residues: CASSDLRDPYEQYF.

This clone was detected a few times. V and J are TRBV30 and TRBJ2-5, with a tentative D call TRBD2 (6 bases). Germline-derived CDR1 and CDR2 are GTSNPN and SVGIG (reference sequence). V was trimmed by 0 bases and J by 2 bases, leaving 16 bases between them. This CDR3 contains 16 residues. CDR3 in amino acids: CAWSVKGPSVQETQYF. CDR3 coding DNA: TGTGCCTGGAGTGTAAAAGGGCCTAGCGTACAAGAGACCCAGTACTTC.

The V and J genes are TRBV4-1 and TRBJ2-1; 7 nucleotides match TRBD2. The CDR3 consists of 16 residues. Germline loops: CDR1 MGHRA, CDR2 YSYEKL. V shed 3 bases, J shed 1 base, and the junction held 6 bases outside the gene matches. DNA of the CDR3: TGCGCCAGCAGCCACTTCCCGCGGGAGTCCTACAATGAGCAGTTCTTC. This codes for CASSHFPRESYNEQFF.

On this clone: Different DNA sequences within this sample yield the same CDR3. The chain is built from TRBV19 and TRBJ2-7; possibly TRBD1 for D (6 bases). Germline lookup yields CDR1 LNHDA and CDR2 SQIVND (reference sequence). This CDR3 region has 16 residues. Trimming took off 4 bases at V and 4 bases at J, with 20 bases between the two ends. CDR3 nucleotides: TGTGCCAGTAGTAGAACGACAGGTCCCAGCTCTTACGAGCAGTACTTC. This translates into CASSRTTGPSSYEQYF. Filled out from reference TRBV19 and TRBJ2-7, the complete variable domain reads DGGITQSPKYLFRKEGQNVTLSCEQNLNHDAMYWYRQDPGQGLRLIYYSQIVNDFQKGDIAEGYSVSREKKESFPLTVTSAQKNPTAFYLCASSRTTGPSSYEQYFGPGTRLTVT.

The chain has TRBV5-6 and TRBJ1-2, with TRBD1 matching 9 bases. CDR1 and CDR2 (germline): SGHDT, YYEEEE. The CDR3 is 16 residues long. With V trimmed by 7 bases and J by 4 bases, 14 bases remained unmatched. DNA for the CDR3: TGTGCCAGCTCCACCCCTCGGACAGGGGTACCCTATGGCTACACCTTC. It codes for CASSTPRTGVPYGYTF.

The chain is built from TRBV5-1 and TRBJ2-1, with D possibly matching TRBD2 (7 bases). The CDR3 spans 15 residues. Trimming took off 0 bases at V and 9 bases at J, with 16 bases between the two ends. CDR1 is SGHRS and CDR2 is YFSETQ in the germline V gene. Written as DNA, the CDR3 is TGCGCCAGCAGCTTGGAGGTCGGGGGGCGCGGTGAGCAGTTCTTC. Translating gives CASSLEVGGRGEQFF.

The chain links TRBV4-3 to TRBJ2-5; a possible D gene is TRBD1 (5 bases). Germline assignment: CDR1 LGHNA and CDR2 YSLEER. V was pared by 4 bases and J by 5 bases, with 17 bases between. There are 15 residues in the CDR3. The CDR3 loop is CASSPDRIRAETQYF. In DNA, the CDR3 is TGCGCCAGCAGCCCAGACCGAATCAGGGCCGAGACCCAGTACTTC.

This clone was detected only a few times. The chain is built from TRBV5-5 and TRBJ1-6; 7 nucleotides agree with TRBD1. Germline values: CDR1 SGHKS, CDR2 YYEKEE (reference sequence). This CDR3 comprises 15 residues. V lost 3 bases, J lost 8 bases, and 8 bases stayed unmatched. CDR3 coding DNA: TGTGCCAGCAGCTCCACCGGGACAGTCGATTCACCCCTCCACTTT. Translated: CASSSTGTVDSPLHF.

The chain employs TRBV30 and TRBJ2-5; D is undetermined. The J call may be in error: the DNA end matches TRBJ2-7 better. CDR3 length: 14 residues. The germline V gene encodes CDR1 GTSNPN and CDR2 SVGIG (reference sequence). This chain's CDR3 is CASRKNWADYEQYF. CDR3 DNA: TGTGCCTCCAGGAAAAACTGGGCTGACTACGAGCAGTACTTC.